This passage covers 10 T cell receptor beta chains from one sample sequenced in a study of T cell therapy after organ transplantation. These receptors have no identified antigens. Produced via immunoSEQ multiplex PCR; TCRdb's table is partial and in-frame only. Here the sample spans 51,000 or so clones, 94% being singletons. The sample in question was CD8+ T cells from blood, obtained before autologous CMV-specific T cell therapy. The receptors shown here come from a human patient who had received a solid organ transplant and had CMV disease.

This chain connects TRBV19 to TRBJ1-5; the match to TRBD1 covers 9 bases. CDR3 length: 16 residues. The germline gives CDR1 LNHDA, CDR2 SQIVND (reference sequence). J lost 9 bases, V lost 5 bases, and 14 bases had no gene match. The CDR3, as DNA: TGTGCCAGTAGTGGACCGGGACAGGGTTCCCATCGGCCCCAGCATTTT. Amino acids: CASSGPGQGSHRPQHF.

The CDR3 DNA reads as TGTGCCAGCAACGAGGCAACTAATGAAAAACTGTTTTTT. Amino acids: CASNEATNEKLFF. The chain carries TRBV5-6 and TRBJ1-4; no reliable D call. CDR1 is SGHDT and CDR2 is YYEEEE in the germline V gene. CDR3 length: 13 amino acids. The ends were cut back, 6 bases at V and 0 bases at J, with 6 bases in the middle.

The chain recombines TRBV4-1 with TRBJ1-4; D is uncertain. Germline V gene sequence: CDR1 MGHRA, CDR2 YSYEKL. The CDR3 loop spans 14 amino acids. V was clipped by 0 bases and J by 6 bases, with 8 bases between them. The CDR3 sequence is CASSQDQADEKLFF. CDR3 in DNA: TGCGCCAGCAGCCAAGACCAGGCGGATGAAAAACTGTTTTTT.

The rearrangement uses TRBV2 and TRBJ2-2; 9 bases are shared with TRBD2. CDR3 size: 17 residues. Looked up from germline, CDR1 is SNHLY and CDR2 is FYNNEI. J lost 6 bases, V lost 4 bases, and 12 bases had no gene match. CDR3 nucleotide sequence: TGTGCCAGCAGTGTGTTGAGCGGGGGGCCCCTCGCCGGGGAGCTGTTTTTT. Encoded protein: CASSVLSGGPLAGELFF.

This chain uses TRBV5-1 with TRBJ1-2; D possibly corresponds to TRBD1 (6 bases). The CDR3 runs to 15 residues. Germline CDR1 reads SGHRS; CDR2 reads YFSETQ. V lost 0 bases to trimming and J lost 4 bases, with 13 bases between them. The CDR3 nucleotides are TGCGCCAGCAGCTTGGCCGGACAGACCTTCTATGGCTACACCTTC. The encoded protein is CASSLAGQTFYGYTF.

This chain uses TRBV7-6 with TRBJ2-7, with TRBD2 identical over 9 bases. Unmatched junction bases numbered 3, after V lost 1 base and J lost 5 bases. The length of the CDR3 is 14 residues. CDR1 is SGHVS and CDR2 is FNYEAQ in the germline V gene. The CDR3 DNA reads as TGTGCCAGCAGCTTAGGCCGACTAGCGGACGAGCAGTACTTC. It translates to CASSLGRLADEQYF. The full variable domain, with the rest looked up from reference TRBV7-6 and TRBJ2-7, is GAGVSQSPRYKVTKRGQDVALRCDPISGHVSLYWYRQALGQGPEFLTYFNYEAQQDKSGLPNDRFSAERPEGSISTLTIQRTEQRDSAMYRCASSLGRLADEQYFGPGTRLTVT.

The chain combines TRBV7-9 with TRBJ2-3; no definite D call. Germline lookup yields CDR1 SEHNR and CDR2 FQNEAQ (reference sequence). V lost 4 bases and J lost 8, with 13 bases in between. The CDR3 runs to 13 residues. The CDR3 DNA is TGTGCCAGCAGCTCCAGTATACAGATTACGCAGTATTTT. It translates to CASSSSIQITQYF.

The rearrangement joins TRBV10-3 to TRBJ2-2, with unresolved D. There are 13 residues in the CDR3. V lost 4 bases to trimming and J lost 1 base, with 4 bases between them. Germline CDR1 reads ENHRY; CDR2 reads SYGVKD. For the CDR3, the DNA is TGTGCCATCAGTGGACAGAACACCGGGGAGCTGTTTTTT. Residues: CAISGQNTGELFF.

The chain employs TRBV4-1 and TRBJ1-4; tentatively, D is TRBD1 (5 bases). Germline loops: CDR1 MGHRA, CDR2 YSYEKL. The length of the CDR3 is 16 residues. Trimming shortened V by 0 bases and J by 0 bases, and 8 bases separated the two germline ends. The CDR3 nucleotides read TGCGCCAGCAGCCAAGAGCCAGGGCCAACTAATGAAAAACTGTTTTTT. Translation: CASSQEPGPTNEKLFF.

About this clone itself: This sample includes further DNA sequences coding for the same CDR3. This chain joins TRBV4-3 and TRBJ1-2; possible D gene TRBD1, 5 bases. Trimming took off 4 bases at V and 7 bases at J, with 22 bases between the two ends. The CDR3 consists of 16 residues. Germline V gene data show CDR1 as LGHNA and CDR2 as YSLEER. The CDR3 region is CASSLNAQTRVFGYTF. CDR3 DNA sequence: TGCGCCAGCAGCCTTAACGCTCAAACCAGGGTCTTTGGCTACACCTTC.